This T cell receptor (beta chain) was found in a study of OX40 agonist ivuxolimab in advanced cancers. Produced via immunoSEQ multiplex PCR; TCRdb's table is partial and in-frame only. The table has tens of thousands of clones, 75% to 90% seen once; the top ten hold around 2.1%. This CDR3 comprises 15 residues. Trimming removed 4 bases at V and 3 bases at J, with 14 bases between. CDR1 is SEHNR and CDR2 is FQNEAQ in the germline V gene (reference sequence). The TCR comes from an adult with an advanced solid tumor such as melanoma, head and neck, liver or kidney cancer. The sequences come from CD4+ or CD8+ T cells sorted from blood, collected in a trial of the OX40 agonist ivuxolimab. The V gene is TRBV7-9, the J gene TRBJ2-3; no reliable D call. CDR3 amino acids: CASSSYPQTTDTQYF. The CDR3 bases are TGTGCCAGCAGCTCCTACCCACAGACGACAGATACGCAGTATTTT. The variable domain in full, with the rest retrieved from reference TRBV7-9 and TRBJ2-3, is DTGVSQNPRHKITKRGQNVTFRCDPISEHNRLYWYRQTLGQGPEFLTYFQNEAQLEKSRLLSDRFSAERPKGSFSTLEIQRTEQGDSAMYLCASSSYPQTTDTQYFGPGTRLTVL.